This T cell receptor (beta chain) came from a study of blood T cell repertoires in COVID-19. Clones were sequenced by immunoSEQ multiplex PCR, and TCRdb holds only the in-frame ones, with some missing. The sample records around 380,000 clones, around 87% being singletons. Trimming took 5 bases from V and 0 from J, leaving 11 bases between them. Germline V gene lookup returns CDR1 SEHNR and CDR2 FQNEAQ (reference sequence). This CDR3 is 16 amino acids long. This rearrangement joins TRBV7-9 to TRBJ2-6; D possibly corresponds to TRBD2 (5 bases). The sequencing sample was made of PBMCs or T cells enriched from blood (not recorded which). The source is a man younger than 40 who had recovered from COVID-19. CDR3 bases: TGTGCCAGCAGCCAAGGACTGTACTCTGGGGCCAACGTCCTGACTTTC. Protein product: CASSQGLYSGANVLTF. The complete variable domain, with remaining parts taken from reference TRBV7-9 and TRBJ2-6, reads DTGVSQNPRHKITKRGQNVTFRCDPISEHNRLYWYRQTLGQGPEFLTYFQNEAQLEKSRLLSDRFSAERPKGSFSTLEIQRTEQGDSAMYLCASSQGLYSGANVLTFGAGSRLTVL.